This TCR beta chain was retrieved from a study of T cells in Graves' hyperthyroidism and ophthalmopathy. Study-level findings and limits: Blood shared most expanded thyroid clonotypes above 0.001.

CDR1 and CDR2 from the germline V gene are MDHEN and SYDVKM. The V end lost 5 bases, the J end lost 0 bases, and 11 bases lay between the germline ends. The CDR3 loop spans 15 amino acids. RNA transcripts gave rise to amplified TCR beta CDR3 regions. With the HTBI primer set, the TCR CDR3 went through a first round of RT-PCR. TCRdb itself ran the multiplex PCR reads through MiXCR, one entry per CDR3 protein. The repertoire includes fewer than 850,000 distinct CDR3 sequences, around 15% of them detected once, and about 16% sits in the top ten. This clonotype has more than one count but fewer than ten. Its antigen is unidentified. An absence of ophthalmopathy progression within 18 months meant stable Graves' hyperthyroidism. The PBMCs were sourced from fresh peripheral blood (about 10 ml).

J is TRBJ1-3 and V is TRBV28, with D possibly being TRBD1 (5 bases). Sample: blood. The sequence was collected from a man aged 45-65 years with Graves' hyperthyroidism. CDR3 protein: CASSPRTISGNTIYF. CDR3 nucleotide sequence: TGTGCCAGCAGTCCAAGGACAATCTCTGGAAACACCATATATTTT.